This TCR beta chain was observed in a study of PD-1 blockade in classical Hodgkin lymphoma. In its sample, this clone was seen once. Its cognate antigen is unknown. Clones were read by immunoSEQ multiplex PCR, and TCRdb kept only the in-frame ones, dropping some. The table includes about 15,000 clones, around four fifths detected once. After autologous stem cell transplantation all patients relapsed, and prior brentuximab vedotin exposure differed between cohorts. Overall study findings and caveats: Complete responders' baseline diversity resembled that of newly diagnosed patients.

V lost 4 bases and J lost 1; bases outside the gene matches: 7. This CDR3 comprises 16 residues. CDR1 and CDR2 (germline): SNHLY, FYNNEI. The clonotype originates from a human donor with classical Hodgkin lymphoma. Here the sequenced sample was peripheral blood mononuclear cells (PBMCs), taken before the second cycle of nivolumab. J is TRBJ2-3 and V is TRBV2, with 8 nucleotides matching TRBD2. This CDR3 is CASSGWRTSRTDTQYF. The CDR3 nucleotides are TGTGCCAGCAGTGGATGGAGGACTAGCCGCACAGATACGCAGTATTTT. Full variable domain (missing parts from reference TRBV2 and TRBJ2-3): EPEVTQTPSHQVTQMGQEVILRCVPISNHLYFYWYRQILGQKVEFLVSFYNNEISEKSEIFDDQFSVERPDGSNFTLKIRSTKLEDSAMYFCASSGWRTSRTDTQYFGPGTRLTVL.